This T cell receptor (beta chain) was sequenced during a study of blood T cell repertoires in COVID-19. Across the whole study: Material from acute and convalescent COVID-19 was sourced from the United States, Italy and Spain. Sample material is recorded as cDNA or gDNA derived from T cells, B-cell-depleted T cells, or PBMCs.

This clone occurred a few times. The CDR3 totals 13 residues. CDR1 and CDR2 from the germline V gene are SGHTA and FQGNSA. Germline trimming cut 2 bases from V and 6 bases from J; bases unmatched to any gene: 1. Study processing details: Using reference gene primer amplification, nucleated cell counts were estimated. The repertoire was sequenced with immunoSEQ multiplex PCR; TCRdb's copy has only in-frame clones and lacks some. Clone size and the V and J calls come from that table; the DNA yielded D and trimming. The repertoire consists of over 200,000 clones, with 85% to 90% occurring once and the leading ten covering 4.5% to 7.5%.

V usage is TRBV7-2 and J usage is TRBJ2-4, with TRBD1 matching over 7 bases. The TCR was taken from a man of 80 years or more with acute or convalescent COVID-19. Sequenced: peripheral blood. In DNA, the CDR3 is TGTGCCAGCAGCTTAACAGGGGTAAACATTCAGTACTTC. It yields the protein CASSLTGVNIQYF.